Presented here are 6 T cell receptor beta chains from one specimen sequenced in a study of cytomegalovirus exposure and HLA in healthy donors. PCR involved 60 Vbeta and 13 Jbeta primers. The repertoire was sequenced with immunoSEQ multiplex PCR; TCRdb's copy has only in-frame clones and lacks some. The sample records about 190,000 clones, about 84% being singletons. The specimen sequenced was PBMCs. Receptor source: a man aged 50 or older in good health and CMV-seronegative.

This chain joins TRBV19 and TRBJ1-4, with D perhaps matching TRBD1 (6 bases). The CDR3 sequence is 12 residues long. Looked up from germline, CDR1 is LNHDA and CDR2 is SQIVND (reference sequence). The germline V and J ends were trimmed by 5 bases and 6 bases, with 7 bases remaining between them. The CDR3 coding sequence is TGTGCCAGTAGTCGACAGGATGAAAAACTGTTTTTT. Translated, it gives CASSRQDEKLFF.

The genes are TRBV27 and TRBJ1-4, with D possibly matching TRBD1 (6 bases). CDR3 length: 15 residues. From germline, CDR1 is MNHEY and CDR2 SMNVEV (reference sequence). Trimming removed 0 bases from V and 5 bases from J, with 10 bases in between. CDR3 loop: CASSLSFQGNEKLFF. CDR3 sequence (DNA): TGTGCCAGCAGTTTATCGTTCCAGGGGAATGAAAAACTGTTTTTT.

V usage is TRBV2 and J usage is TRBJ2-5; D is possibly TRBD1 (7 bases). This CDR3 region has 13 residues. The germline gives CDR1 SNHLY, CDR2 FYNNEI. Between the trimmed V and J ends, which lost 6 bases and 3 bases, there was a span of 11 bases. The CDR3 sequence is CASRGGQKETQYF. CDR3 coding DNA: TGTGCCAGCAGGGGGGGACAGAAAGAGACCCAGTACTTC.

This chain joins TRBV27 and TRBJ1-4; 8 nucleotides align to TRBD1. Germline CDR1 MNHEY, CDR2 SMNVEV (reference sequence). The CDR3 covers 15 residues. V lost 3 bases, J lost 8 bases, and 8 bases stayed unmatched. This chain's CDR3 is CASSFGTGLDEKLFF. CDR3 sequence (DNA): TGTGCCAGCAGTTTTGGGACAGGTCTAGACGAAAAACTGTTTTTT.

The V and J genes are TRBV11-2 and TRBJ2-3; TRBD2 is a possible D gene (6 bases). The CDR3 loop spans 16 amino acids. CDR1 and CDR2 (germline): SGHAT, FQNNGV. Trimming shortened V by 1 base and J by 3 bases, and 14 bases separated the two germline ends. The CDR3 nucleotides read TGTGCCAGCAGCTTAGGGCCTAGCGCAGGTACAGATACGCAGTATTTT. It specifies CASSLGPSAGTDTQYF.

The chain uses TRBV19 and TRBJ1-5, with TRBD1 matching over 7 bases. V lost 6 bases to trimming and J lost 2 bases; unmatched junction nucleotides: 1. This CDR3 is 13 amino acids long. CDR1 is LNHDA, CDR2 SQIVND, per germline (reference sequence). CDR3 in DNA: TGTGCCAGTAGCGACAGGGGCAATCAGCCCCAGCATTTT. This gives the protein CASSDRGNQPQHF.